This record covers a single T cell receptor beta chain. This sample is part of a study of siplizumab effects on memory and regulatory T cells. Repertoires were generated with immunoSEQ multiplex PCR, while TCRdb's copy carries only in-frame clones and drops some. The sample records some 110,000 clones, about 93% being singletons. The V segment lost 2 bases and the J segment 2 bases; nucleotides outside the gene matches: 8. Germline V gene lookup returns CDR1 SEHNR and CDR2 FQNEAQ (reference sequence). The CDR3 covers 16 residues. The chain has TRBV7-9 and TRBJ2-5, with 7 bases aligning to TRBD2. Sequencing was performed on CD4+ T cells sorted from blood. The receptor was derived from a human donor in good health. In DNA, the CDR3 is TGTGCCAGCAGCTTATCCGGGACTAAATCACAAGAGACCCAGTACTTC. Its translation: CASSLSGTKSQETQYF. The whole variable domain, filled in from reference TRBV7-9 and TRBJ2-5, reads DTGVSQNPRHKITKRGQNVTFRCDPISEHNRLYWYRQTLGQGPEFLTYFQNEAQLEKSRLLSDRFSAERPKGSFSTLEIQRTEQGDSAMYLCASSLSGTKSQETQYFGPGTRLLVL.